This T cell receptor beta chain was profiled in a study of blood T cell repertoires in COVID-19. The assay was immunoSEQ multiplex PCR, and TCRdb's table has in-frame clones only and misses some. Counted here are around 70,000 clones, approximately 80% occurring once; the ten biggest clones make up around 15%. Trimming stripped 3 bases from V and 14 bases from J, with 17 bases between. The CDR3 covers 13 residues. The germline V gene has CDR1 SNHLY and CDR2 FYNNEI. The sample was peripheral blood. The chain has TRBV2 and TRBJ2-1; perhaps TRBD2 as D (6 bases). The receptor comes from a human donor in a cohort sampled during active COVID-19. CDR3 sequence: CASSDGTGGAEFF. Here the CDR3 DNA reads TGTGCCAGCAGTGACGGAACAGGCGGGGCGGAGTTCTTC. Combining the CDR3 with reference TRBV2 and TRBJ2-1 gives the whole variable domain EPEVTQTPSHQVTQMGQEVILRCVPISNHLYFYWYRQILGQKVEFLVSFYNNEISEKSEIFDDQFSVERPDGSNFTLKIRSTKLEDSAMYFCASSDGTGGAEFFGPGTRLTVL.